The 20 T cell receptor beta chains below come from one sample, sequenced in a study of blood T cell repertoires in COVID-19. TCRdb's table, derived via immunoSEQ multiplex PCR, lists solely in-frame clones and lacks some. The sample records 200,000 to 250,000 clones, more than 75% being singletons. Sequencing used PBMCs or T cells enriched from blood (not recorded which). These receptors came from a woman in her thirties or forties with acute COVID-19.

This clone was recorded once. The chain carries TRBV9 and TRBJ1-1; D is unresolved. V dropped 3 bases and J dropped 1 base, with 13 bases sitting between them. The length of the CDR3 is 15 residues. The V gene's germline CDR1 is SGDLS and CDR2 YYNGEE. The CDR3 spells CASSGGLRRNTEAFF. CDR3 nucleotide sequence: TGTGCCAGCAGCGGTGGCCTGAGGAGGAACACTGAAGCTTTCTTT.

The chain has TRBV27 and TRBJ1-2; 7 positions match TRBD1. V lost 6 bases to trimming and J lost 0 bases; unmatched junction nucleotides: 10. The CDR3 sequence is 16 residues long. Per the germline V gene, CDR1 is MNHEY and CDR2 is SMNVEV (reference sequence). CDR3 in DNA: TGTGCCAGCAGGTCCCCCGGGACAGAGTCTAACTATGGCTACACCTTC. Protein product: CASRSPGTESNYGYTF.

The gene calls are TRBV7-8 and TRBJ2-5; possibly TRBD2 for D (6 bases). This CDR3 comprises 13 residues. Trimming removed 6 bases from V and 2 bases from J, with 10 bases in between. CDR1 SGHVS and CDR2 FQNEAQ come from the germline V gene. In nucleotides, the CDR3 is TGTGCCAGCAGGAGGACTATTCAAGAGACCCAGTACTTC. It specifies CASRRTIQETQYF. The full variable domain, its missing parts supplied by reference TRBV7-8 and TRBJ2-5, is GAGVSQSPRYKVAKRGQDVALRCDPISGHVSLFWYQQALGQGPEFLTYFQNEAQLDKSGLPSDRFFAERPEGSVSTLKIQRTQQEDSAVYLCASRRTIQETQYFGPGTRLLVL.

The CDR3 DNA sequence: TGCGCCAGCAGTGATGGACAGGGGAATACTGAAGCTTTCTTT. It encodes CASSDGQGNTEAFF. V and J are TRBV10-1 and TRBJ1-1; TRBD1 matches 9 bases. After removal of 3 bases from V and 5 bases from J, the junction contained 4 bases not matched to a gene. CDR1 is WNHNN and CDR2 is SYGVQD in the germline V gene (reference sequence). CDR3 length: 14 amino acids.

The CDR3 nucleotides are TGTGCCAGCTCCCCGGACAGGGTTGGAAACACCATATATTTT. Its protein is CASSPDRVGNTIYF. The chain links TRBV18 to TRBJ1-3; TRBD1 matches at 8 bases. The CDR3 loop spans 14 amino acids. The V segment lost 6 bases and the J segment 3 bases; nucleotides outside the gene matches: 4. Germline CDR1 KGHSH, CDR2 LQKENI. Full variable domain (rest looked up from reference TRBV18 and TRBJ1-3): NAGVMQNPRHLVRRRGQEARLRCSPMKGHSHVYWYRQLPEEGLKFMVYLQKENIIDESGMPKERFSAEFPKEGPSILRIQQVVRGDSAAYFCASSPDRVGNTIYFGEGSWLTVV.

The chain recombines TRBV7-9 with TRBJ1-4; TRBD1 matches 9 bases. J lost 8 bases, V lost 4 bases, and 14 bases had no gene match. CDR3 length: 17 residues. Germline values: CDR1 SEHNR, CDR2 FQNEAQ (reference sequence). The CDR3 DNA follows: TGTGCCAGCAGCTCCCGACCTTGGGGGACAGGGAGAGAAAAACTGTTTTTT. This codes for CASSSRPWGTGREKLFF.

The chain joins TRBV11-2 to TRBJ2-3; tentatively, D is TRBD2 (6 bases). The CDR3 length is 18 residues. Germline V gene sequence: CDR1 SGHAT, CDR2 FQNNGV. The V gene lost 1 base and the J gene lost 1 base, with 18 bases spanning the gap. In DNA, the CDR3 is TGTGCCAGCAGCTTAGGGGATGGAGGGACCTTTGGCACAGATACGCAGTATTTT. Its protein product is CASSLGDGGTFGTDTQYF.

The table lists this clone with a count of one. The chain uses TRBV30 and TRBJ2-3, with 14 bases fitting TRBD2. From germline, CDR1 is GTSNPN and CDR2 SVGIG (reference sequence). V shed 4 bases and J 2 bases; nucleotides not matched to a gene: 8. The CDR3 totals 17 residues. The CDR3 nucleotides are TGTGCCTGGACGGGGACTAGCGGGAGTATAATCACAGATACGCAGTATTTT. Its protein is CAWTGTSGSIITDTQYF.

The chain couples TRBV28 to TRBJ2-2; maybe TRBD1 (6 bases). This CDR3 is built from 15 residues. V lost 8 bases, J lost 3 bases, and 16 bases lay in between. Germline CDR1 is MDHEN and CDR2 is SYDVKM. The CDR3 nucleotides read TGTGCCAGCGGTGGATTGGGGGCCCACACCGGGGAGCTGTTTTTT. It specifies CASGGLGAHTGELFF.

Here the CDR3 reads CASSLESRPGEETQYF. DNA of the CDR3: TGTGCCAGCAGCTTAGAAAGTCGGCCCGGAGAAGAGACCCAGTACTTC. This chain joins TRBV11-2 and TRBJ2-5, with D uncertain. Between the trimmed V and J ends, which lost 0 bases and 3 bases, there was a span of 14 bases. Germline values: CDR1 SGHAT, CDR2 FQNNGV. This CDR3 comprises 16 residues.

The rearrangement links TRBV12-5 to TRBJ2-5; 7 nucleotides match TRBD2. In germline, CDR1 is LGHNT, CDR2 FRNRAP. The CDR3 runs 15 residues. The V segment lost 0 bases and the J segment 0 bases; nucleotides outside the gene matches: 1. Written as DNA, the CDR3 is TGTGCTAGTGGTTTGGTAGCGGGGAACCAAGAGACCCAGTACTTC. It encodes CASGLVAGNQETQYF.

This chain links TRBV7-8 with TRBJ2-1; a possible D gene is TRBD2 (6 bases). The CDR3 covers 15 residues. Germline V gene lookup returns CDR1 SGHVS and CDR2 FQNEAQ. Trimming stripped 1 base from V and 5 bases from J, with 12 bases between. The CDR3, as DNA: TGTGCCAGCAGCTTAGGCCCTAGCGAGAACAATGAGCAGTTCTTC. It translates to CASSLGPSENNEQFF.

CDR3 in amino acids: CASRQGTDYYNEQFF. CDR3 bases: TGTGCCAGCAGACAAGGGACGGACTATTACAATGAGCAGTTCTTC. This chain connects TRBV6-5 to TRBJ2-1, with D maybe TRBD2 (6 bases). CDR1 MNHEY and CDR2 SVGAGI come from the germline V gene. V lost 6 bases to trimming and J lost 4 bases, with 16 bases between them. This CDR3 has 15 amino acids.

The CDR3 protein is CASAGGQGALYEKLFF. For the CDR3, the DNA is TGTGCCAGCGCGGGGGGACAGGGGGCTTTGTATGAAAAACTGTTTTTT. V is TRBV7-9 and J is TRBJ1-4, with 12 bases lining up with TRBD1. Trimming removed 8 bases from V and 6 bases from J; junction bases left unmatched: 10. The CDR3 contains 16 residues. Germline V gives CDR1 SEHNR, CDR2 FQNEAQ (reference sequence).

The J gene is TRBJ1-2, the V gene TRBV6-2 or TRBV6-3, with D maybe TRBD1 (5 bases). Germline CDR1 MNHEY, CDR2 SVGEGT. V was cut by 5 bases and J by 7 bases, with 20 bases left in between. The CDR3 spans 15 residues. The CDR3 nucleotides are TGTGCCAGCAGTAGAGACAGATCCCTGGGTCCTGGCTACACCTTC. Translated, it gives CASSRDRSLGPGYTF.

CDR3 bases: TGTGCCAGCAGCAGAGGGACAGGACACACGACAGATACGCAGTATTTT. It is translated as CASSRGTGHTTDTQYF. V is TRBV7-6 and J is TRBJ2-3, with TRBD1 identical over 8 bases. The germline V gene encodes CDR1 SGHVS and CDR2 FNYEAQ. This CDR3 spans 16 amino acids. V dropped 5 bases and J dropped 3; count of bases not matched to a gene: 10.

This chain joins TRBV11-3 and TRBJ2-3; possibly TRBD1 for D (6 bases). CDR1 SGHNT and CDR2 YENEEA come from the germline V gene. This CDR3 contains 14 residues. V was shortened by 4 bases and J by 2 bases, with 10 bases between the two germline ends. Here the CDR3 DNA reads TGTGCCAGCAGCTGGAACAGGGACACAGATACGCAGTATTTT. This encodes CASSWNRDTDTQYF.

The chain has TRBV5-4 and TRBJ1-4; tentative D call: TRBD1 (5 bases). The CDR3 has 15 residues. Germline lookup yields CDR1 SGHNT and CDR2 YYREEE (reference sequence). V was cut by 4 bases and J by 1 base, with 11 bases left in between. This CDR3 is CASSEDSKTNEKLFF. The DNA for the CDR3 is TGTGCCAGCAGCGAAGACAGCAAAACTAATGAAAAACTGTTTTTT.

The CDR3 DNA follows: TGCAGCGGAACAAAGGGGTACGACGAGCAGTACTTC. Residues: CSGTKGYDEQYF. The V and J genes are TRBV29-1 and TRBJ2-7, with D possibly matching TRBD1 (5 bases). Germline V gene sequence: CDR1 SQVTM, CDR2 ANQGSEA. Trimming took 7 bases from V and 5 from J, leaving 15 bases between them. This CDR3 region has 12 residues.

About this clone itself: This CDR3 is also generated by other DNA sequences in the sample. The V gene is TRBV28, the J gene TRBJ1-2; D call uncertain. The germline CDR1 and CDR2 sequences are MDHEN and SYDVKM. The CDR3 runs to 10 residues. The germline V and J ends were trimmed by 5 bases and 8 bases, with 6 bases remaining between them. The DNA for the CDR3 is TGTGCCAGCAGTCATCGGGGCTACACCTTC. Amino acid sequence: CASSHRGYTF.